A single sample gave rise to the 5 T cell receptor beta chains below, sequenced in a study of cytomegalovirus exposure and HLA in healthy donors. The primer mix had 60 Vbeta and 13 Jbeta primers. The table came from immunoSEQ multiplex PCR; TCRdb's copy has only in-frame clones and leaves some out. Counted here are roughly 120,000 clones, 75% occurring once; the ten biggest clones make up about 2.8%. The sample taken for sequencing was PBMCs. These TCRs come from a middle-aged woman in good health and CMV-seropositive.

The chain employs TRBV7-6 and TRBJ2-6; a possible D gene is TRBD1 (5 bases). The CDR3 is made up of 20 amino acids. Germline CDR1 and CDR2: SGHVS and FNYEAQ. Trimming removed 4 bases from V and 4 bases from J, with 26 bases in between. The CDR3 is CASSSPHDGTGKLGANVLTF. CDR3 DNA: TGTGCCAGCAGCTCCCCCCATGATGGCACAGGCAAGTTAGGGGCCAACGTCCTGACTTTC.

The J gene is TRBJ2-5, the V gene TRBV27; 7 bases fit TRBD2. Trimming took 6 bases from V and 5 from J; bases not matched to a gene: 6. The CDR3 is made up of 13 amino acids. Germline CDR1 reads MNHEY; CDR2 reads SMNVEV (reference sequence). CDR3 nucleotide sequence: TGTGCCAGCAGGACCGCGGGGGTTGAGACCCAGTACTTC. It encodes CASRTAGVETQYF.

This chain joins TRBV7-2 and TRBJ2-7; TRBD2 matches at 8 bases. The CDR3 runs to 15 residues. V gave up 1 base and J gave up 3 bases; unmatched junction bases: 5. Looked up from germline, CDR1 is SGHTA and CDR2 is FQGNSA. The CDR3 region has the DNA TGTGCCAGCAGCTTAGGGTCACTAGCGGTCTACGAGCAGTACTTC. It is translated as CASSLGSLAVYEQYF.

CDR3 sequence reads: CASKGVRDEKLFF. Here the CDR3 DNA reads TGTGCCAGCAAGGGGGTCCGGGATGAAAAACTGTTTTTT. The gene calls are TRBV2 and TRBJ1-4, with a weak D call TRBD1 (6 bases). The germline CDR1 and CDR2 sequences are SNHLY and FYNNEI. The CDR3 spans 13 residues. V lost 7 bases, J lost 6 bases, and 12 bases lay in between.

This clone has only a few counts. The rearrangement uses TRBV6-5 and TRBJ2-7; TRBD2 matches at 11 bases. The CDR3 runs to 15 residues. Germline V lookup: CDR1 MNHEY, CDR2 SVGAGI. With V trimmed by 4 bases and J by 5 bases, 7 bases remained unmatched. The CDR3 DNA reads as TGTGCCAGCAGTTCCCTAGCGGGGGGAAACCACGAGCAGTACTTC. Translating gives CASSSLAGGNHEQYF.